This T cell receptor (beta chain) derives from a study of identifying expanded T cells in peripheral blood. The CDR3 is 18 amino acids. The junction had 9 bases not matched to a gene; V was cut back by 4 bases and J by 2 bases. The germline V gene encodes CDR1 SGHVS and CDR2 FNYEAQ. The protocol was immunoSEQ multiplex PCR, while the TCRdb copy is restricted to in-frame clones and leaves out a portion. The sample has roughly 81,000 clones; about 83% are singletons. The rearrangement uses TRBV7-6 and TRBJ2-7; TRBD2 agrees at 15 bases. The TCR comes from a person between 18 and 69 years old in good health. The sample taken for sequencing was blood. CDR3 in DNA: TGTGCCAGCAGCTCAGCGGGACTAGCGGGAGGAAGGACCTACGAGCAGTACTTC. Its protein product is CASSSAGLAGGRTYEQYF.